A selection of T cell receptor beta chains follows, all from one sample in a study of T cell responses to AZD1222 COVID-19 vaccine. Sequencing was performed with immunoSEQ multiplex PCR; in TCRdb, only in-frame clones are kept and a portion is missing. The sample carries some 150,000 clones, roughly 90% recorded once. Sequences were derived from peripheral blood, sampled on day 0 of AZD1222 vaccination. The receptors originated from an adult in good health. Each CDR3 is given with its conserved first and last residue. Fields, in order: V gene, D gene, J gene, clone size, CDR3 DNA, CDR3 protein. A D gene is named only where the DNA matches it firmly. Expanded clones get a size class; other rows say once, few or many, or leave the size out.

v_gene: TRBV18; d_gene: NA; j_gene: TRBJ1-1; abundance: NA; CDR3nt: TGTGCCAGCTCACCGGCGGGGGGCCTCACTGAAGCTTTCTTT; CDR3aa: CASSPAGGLTEAFF
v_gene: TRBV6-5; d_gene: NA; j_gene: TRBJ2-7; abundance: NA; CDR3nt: TGTGCCAGCAGTATGGGCCAGGGCCGCGAGCAGTACTTC; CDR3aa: CASSMGQGREQYF
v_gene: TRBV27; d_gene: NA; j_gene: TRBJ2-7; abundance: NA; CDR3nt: TGTGCCAGCAGTTTTAACCCAAGTGGGTACGAGCAGTACTTC; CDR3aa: CASSFNPSGYEQYF
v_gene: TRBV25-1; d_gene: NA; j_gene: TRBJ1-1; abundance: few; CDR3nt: TGTGCCAGCAGCCTGGCAGGGGCGGGCACTGAAGCTTTCTTT; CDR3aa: CASSLAGAGTEAFF
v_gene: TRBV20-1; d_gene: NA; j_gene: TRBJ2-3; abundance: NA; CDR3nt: TGCAGTGCTAGGGTGGGGGATACGCAGTATTTT; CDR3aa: CSARVGDTQYF
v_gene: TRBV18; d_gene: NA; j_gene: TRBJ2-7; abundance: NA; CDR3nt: TGTGCCAGCTCACCACAGGGAAGTCGCTCCTACGAGCAGTACTTC; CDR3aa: CASSPQGSRSYEQYF
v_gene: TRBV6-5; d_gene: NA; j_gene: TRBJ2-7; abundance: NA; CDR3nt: TGTGCCAGCAGCCCGAGTTGGGGCCAGATCTACGAGCAGTACTTC; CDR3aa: CASSPSWGQIYEQYF
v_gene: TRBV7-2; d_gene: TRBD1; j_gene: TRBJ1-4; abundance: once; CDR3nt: TGTGCCAGCAGCTTAGACGGGACAGGGCGAGAAAAACTGTTTTTT; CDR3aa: CASSLDGTGREKLFF
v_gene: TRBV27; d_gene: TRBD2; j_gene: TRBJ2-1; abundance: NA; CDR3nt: TGTGCCAGCAGTTTTCCGGGACTAATTCCCAATGAGCAGTTCTTC; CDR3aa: CASSFPGLIPNEQFF
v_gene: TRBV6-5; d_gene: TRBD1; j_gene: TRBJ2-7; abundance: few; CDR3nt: TGTGCCAGCAGTTACTTGGGACAGGGCTACGAGCAGTACTTC; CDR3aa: CASSYLGQGYEQYF
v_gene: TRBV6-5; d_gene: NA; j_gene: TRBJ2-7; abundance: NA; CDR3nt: TGTGCCAGCACCACCGGGACCTGGGAGCAGTACTTC; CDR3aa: CASTTGTWEQYF
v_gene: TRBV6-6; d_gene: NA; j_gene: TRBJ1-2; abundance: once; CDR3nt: TGTGCCAGCAGAAACGATGGGTCAGCTGTTGGCTACACCTTC; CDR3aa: CASRNDGSAVGYTF
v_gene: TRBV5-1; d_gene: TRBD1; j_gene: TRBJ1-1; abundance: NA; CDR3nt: TGCGCCAGCAGCCCTACCGGGACAGGGGGCCCTGAAGCTTTCTTT; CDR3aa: CASSPTGTGGPEAFF
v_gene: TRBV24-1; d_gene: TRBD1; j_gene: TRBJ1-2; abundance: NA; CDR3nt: TGTGCCACCAGTTTAGGGGGCGGTGGCTACACCTTC; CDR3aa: CATSLGGGGYTF
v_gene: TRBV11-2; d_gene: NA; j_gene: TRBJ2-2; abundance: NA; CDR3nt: TGTGCCAGCAGCTTAGGGACAGTGCTCGCCGGGGAGCTGTTTTTT; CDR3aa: CASSLGTVLAGELFF
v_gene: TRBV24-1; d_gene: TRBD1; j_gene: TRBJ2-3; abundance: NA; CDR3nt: TGTGCCACCAGCAAGCGGACAGGGGCAGATACGCAGTATTTT; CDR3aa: CATSKRTGADTQYF
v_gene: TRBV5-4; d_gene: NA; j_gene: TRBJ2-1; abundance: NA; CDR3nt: TGTGCCAGCAGCGCGACTAGTCCTACTCACAATGAGCAGTTCTTC; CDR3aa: CASSATSPTHNEQFF
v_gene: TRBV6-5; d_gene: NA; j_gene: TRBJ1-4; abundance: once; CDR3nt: TGTGCCAGCAGTTCCCGGAGTCGGGGACCTAATGAAAAACTGTTTTTT; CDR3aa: CASSSRSRGPNEKLFF
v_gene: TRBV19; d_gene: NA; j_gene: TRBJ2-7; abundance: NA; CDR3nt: TGTGCCAGTAGTAACGTACGGGGCGAGCAGTACTTC; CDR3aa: CASSNVRGEQYF
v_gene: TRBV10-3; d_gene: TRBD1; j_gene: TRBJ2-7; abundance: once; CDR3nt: TGTGCCATCAGTGAGTCGGCAACAGGGGGCACCTACGAGCAGTACTTC; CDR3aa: CAISESATGGTYEQYF
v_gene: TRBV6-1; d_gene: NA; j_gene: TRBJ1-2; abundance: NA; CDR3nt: TGTGCCAGCAGTGAATTCGAGTCGGCCGATTATGGCTACACCTTC; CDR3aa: CASSEFESADYGYTF
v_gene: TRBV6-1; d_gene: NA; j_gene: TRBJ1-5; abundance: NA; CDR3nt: TGTGCCAGCAGTGAATATGGCTTCGGGCAGCCCCAGCATTTT; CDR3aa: CASSEYGFGQPQHF
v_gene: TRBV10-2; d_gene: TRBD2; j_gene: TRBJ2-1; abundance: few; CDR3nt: TGCGCCAGCAGTGACCCGGGAGGTCCGTACAATGAGCAGTTCTTC; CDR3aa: CASSDPGGPYNEQFF
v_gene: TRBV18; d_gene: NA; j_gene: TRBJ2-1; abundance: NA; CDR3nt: TGTGCCAGCTCCCCGAGTGGGGGGAACAATGAGCAGTTCTTC; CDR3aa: CASSPSGGNNEQFF
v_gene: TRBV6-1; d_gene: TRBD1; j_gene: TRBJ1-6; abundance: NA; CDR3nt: TGTGCCAGCAGTGAACTGAGGACAGGCGGTTCACCCCTCCACTTT; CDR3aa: CASSELRTGGSPLHF
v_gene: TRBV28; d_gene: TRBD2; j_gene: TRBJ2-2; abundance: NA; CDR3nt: TGTGCCAGCAGTCCCGGGACTAGCGAGAACACCGGGGAGCTGTTTTTT; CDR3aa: CASSPGTSENTGELFF
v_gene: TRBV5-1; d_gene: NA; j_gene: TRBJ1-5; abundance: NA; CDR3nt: TGCGCCAGCAGCTCAGAGGGGAGCAATCAGCCCCAGCATTTT; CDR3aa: CASSSEGSNQPQHF
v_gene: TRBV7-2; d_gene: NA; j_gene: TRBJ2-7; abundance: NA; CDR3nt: TGTGCCAGCAGCTTAGAGAATGCAGGTACCGAGCAGTACTTC; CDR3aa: CASSLENAGTEQYF
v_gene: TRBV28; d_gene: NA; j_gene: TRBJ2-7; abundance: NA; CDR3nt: TGTGCCAGCAGCTCGGACGAGTACGAGCAGTACTTC; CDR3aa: CASSSDEYEQYF
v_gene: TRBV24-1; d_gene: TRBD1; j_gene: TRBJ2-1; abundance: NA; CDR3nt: TGTGCCACCAGTGATGCCCGGGGACAGGGCAACAATGAGCAGTTCTTC; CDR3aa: CATSDARGQGNNEQFF
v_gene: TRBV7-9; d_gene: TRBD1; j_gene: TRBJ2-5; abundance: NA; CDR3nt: TGTGCCAGCAGCTTAGCAGGGACAGGCCTGTGGGAGACCCAGTACTTC; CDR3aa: CASSLAGTGLWETQYF
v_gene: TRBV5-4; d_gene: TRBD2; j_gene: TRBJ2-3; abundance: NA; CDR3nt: TGTGCCAGCAGCTTGGGACTAGCGGGGGAAGATACGCAGTATTTT; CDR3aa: CASSLGLAGEDTQYF
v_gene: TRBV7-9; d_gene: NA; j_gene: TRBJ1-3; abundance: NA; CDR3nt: TGTGCCAGCAGCATGAACGGCTCAAGCTCTGGAAACACCATATATTTT; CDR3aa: CASSMNGSSSGNTIYF
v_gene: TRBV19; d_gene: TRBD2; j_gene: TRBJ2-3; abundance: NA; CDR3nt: TGTGCCAGTAGTATAGCGGGGGGGCGTGATACGCAGTATTTT; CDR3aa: CASSIAGGRDTQYF
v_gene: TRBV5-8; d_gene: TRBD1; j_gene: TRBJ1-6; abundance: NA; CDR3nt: TGTGCCAGCAGCCCGAAGACAGGGTTCTATAATTCACCCCTCCACTTT; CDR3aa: CASSPKTGFYNSPLHF
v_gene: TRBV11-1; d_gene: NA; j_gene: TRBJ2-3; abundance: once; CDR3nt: TGTGCCAGCAGCTTCCCTCTAGGGGAAGATACGCAGTATTTT; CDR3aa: CASSFPLGEDTQYF
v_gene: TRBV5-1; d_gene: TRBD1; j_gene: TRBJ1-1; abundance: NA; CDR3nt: TGCGCCAGCAGCAGACTGGGACAGGGCCGAGGGGACACTGAAGCTTTCTTT; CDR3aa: CASSRLGQGRGDTEAFF
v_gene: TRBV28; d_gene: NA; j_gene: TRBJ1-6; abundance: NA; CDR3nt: TGTGCCAGCAGCTACATATGGGGCTGGTCCTATAATTCACCCCTCCACTTT; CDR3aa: CASSYIWGWSYNSPLHF
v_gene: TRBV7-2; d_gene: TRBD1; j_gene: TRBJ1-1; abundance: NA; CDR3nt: TGTGCCAGCAGCCCTCAGGGGGGCCCGAACACTGAAGCTTTCTTT; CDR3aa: CASSPQGGPNTEAFF
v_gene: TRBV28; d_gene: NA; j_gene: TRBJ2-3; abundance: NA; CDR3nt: TGTGCCAGCAGTTTAGATTTACCAGTGGCAGATACGCAGTATTTT; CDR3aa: CASSLDLPVADTQYF
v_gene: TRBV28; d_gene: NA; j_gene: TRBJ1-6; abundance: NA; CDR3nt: TGTGCCAGCAGAGTACAGGGAAATTCACCCCTCCACTTT; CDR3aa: CASRVQGNSPLHF
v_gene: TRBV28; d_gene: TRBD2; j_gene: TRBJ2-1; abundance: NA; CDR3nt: TGTTCACATGGGACTATAAACAATGAGCAGTTCTTC; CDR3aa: CSHGTINNEQFF
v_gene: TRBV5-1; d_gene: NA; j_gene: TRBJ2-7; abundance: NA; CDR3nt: TGCGCCAGCAGCCAAAACTCCTACGAGCAGTACTTC; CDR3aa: CASSQNSYEQYF
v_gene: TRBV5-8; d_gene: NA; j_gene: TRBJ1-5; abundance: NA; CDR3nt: TGTGCCAGCAGCTTGGTTCGGGCAGATCTCGGCCCCCAGCATTTT; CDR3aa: CASSLVRADLGPQHF
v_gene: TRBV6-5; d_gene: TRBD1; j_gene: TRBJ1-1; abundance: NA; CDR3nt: TGTGCCAGCAGCCCAGGGGGCTATGAGAACACTGAAGCTTTCTTT; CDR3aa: CASSPGGYENTEAFF
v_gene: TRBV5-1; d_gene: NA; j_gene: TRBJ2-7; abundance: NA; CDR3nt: TGCGCCAGCAGCTGGGCAGACGGGTGGGAGCAGTACTTC; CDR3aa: CASSWADGWEQYF
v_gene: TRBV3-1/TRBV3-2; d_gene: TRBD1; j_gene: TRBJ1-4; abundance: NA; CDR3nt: TGTGCCAGCAGGGACAGGGGAGCTAATGAAAAACTGTTTTTT; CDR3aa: CASRDRGANEKLFF
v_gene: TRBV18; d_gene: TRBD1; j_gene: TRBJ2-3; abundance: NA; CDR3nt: TGTGCCAGCTCACTCCCCCCGGACAGGGTGGGATTCACAGATACGCAGTATTTT; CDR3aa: CASSLPPDRVGFTDTQYF
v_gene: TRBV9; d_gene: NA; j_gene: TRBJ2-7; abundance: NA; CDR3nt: TGTGCCAGCAGCGCACAAGCGGGACAGCTTATCTACGAGCAGTACTTC; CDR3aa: CASSAQAGQLIYEQYF